This TCR beta chain came from a study of control samples from healthy donors and cancer patients. Germline V gene sequence: CDR1 MGHRA, CDR2 YSYEKL. The CDR3 is 14 amino acids. The V gene lost 1 base and the J gene lost 5 bases, with 11 bases spanning the gap. Using immunoSEQ multiplex PCR, the repertoire was profiled, and TCRdb retains in-frame clones only, with some absent. The sample lists about 140,000 clones, around nine tenths occurring once. V is TRBV4-1 and J is TRBJ2-5; D ambiguous. The sample comprised blood. This sequence was found in a man between 25 and 39 years old in good health. Here the CDR3 DNA reads TGCGCCAGCAGCCAAGCTGGGGTGGGGGAGACCCAGTACTTC. It yields the protein CASSQAGVGETQYF.